This record looks at one T cell receptor beta chain sequence and its context. The data originate from a study of post-analysis software for immune sequencing data. Overall study: The disease courses covered relapsing-remitting, secondary progressive and progressive-relapsing multiple sclerosis.

Built from TCR beta cDNA, the libraries had unique molecular identifiers in them. Starting from approximately 0.95 to 9.8 million T cells, the study yielded about 500,000 cDNA molecules. Each CDR3 protein is one row after TCRdb ran MiXCR on the PCR reads. The sample includes fewer than 900,000 distinct CDR3 sequences, about 43% of them seen just once. Sequencing was carried out using blood. This receptor was identified in a girl aged 5 to 17 with multiple sclerosis.

The CDR3 loop reads CSVEVGQLNTEAFF. The CDR3 DNA reads TGCAGCGTTGAAGTGGGACAGCTAAACACTGAAGCTTTCTTT. The gene calls are TRBV29-1 and TRBJ1-1; 7 nucleotides match TRBD1. The germline CDR1 and CDR2 sequences are SQVTM and ANQGSEA. V was pared by 1 base and J by 2 bases, with 4 bases of the junction left unmatched. The CDR3 has 14 amino acids. The whole variable domain, filled in from reference TRBV29-1 and TRBJ1-1, reads SAVISQKPSRDICQRGTSLTIQCQVDSQVTMMFWYRQQPGQSLTLIATANQGSEATYESGFVIDKFPISRPNLTFSTLTVSNMSPEDSSIYLCSVEVGQLNTEAFFGQGTRLTVV.